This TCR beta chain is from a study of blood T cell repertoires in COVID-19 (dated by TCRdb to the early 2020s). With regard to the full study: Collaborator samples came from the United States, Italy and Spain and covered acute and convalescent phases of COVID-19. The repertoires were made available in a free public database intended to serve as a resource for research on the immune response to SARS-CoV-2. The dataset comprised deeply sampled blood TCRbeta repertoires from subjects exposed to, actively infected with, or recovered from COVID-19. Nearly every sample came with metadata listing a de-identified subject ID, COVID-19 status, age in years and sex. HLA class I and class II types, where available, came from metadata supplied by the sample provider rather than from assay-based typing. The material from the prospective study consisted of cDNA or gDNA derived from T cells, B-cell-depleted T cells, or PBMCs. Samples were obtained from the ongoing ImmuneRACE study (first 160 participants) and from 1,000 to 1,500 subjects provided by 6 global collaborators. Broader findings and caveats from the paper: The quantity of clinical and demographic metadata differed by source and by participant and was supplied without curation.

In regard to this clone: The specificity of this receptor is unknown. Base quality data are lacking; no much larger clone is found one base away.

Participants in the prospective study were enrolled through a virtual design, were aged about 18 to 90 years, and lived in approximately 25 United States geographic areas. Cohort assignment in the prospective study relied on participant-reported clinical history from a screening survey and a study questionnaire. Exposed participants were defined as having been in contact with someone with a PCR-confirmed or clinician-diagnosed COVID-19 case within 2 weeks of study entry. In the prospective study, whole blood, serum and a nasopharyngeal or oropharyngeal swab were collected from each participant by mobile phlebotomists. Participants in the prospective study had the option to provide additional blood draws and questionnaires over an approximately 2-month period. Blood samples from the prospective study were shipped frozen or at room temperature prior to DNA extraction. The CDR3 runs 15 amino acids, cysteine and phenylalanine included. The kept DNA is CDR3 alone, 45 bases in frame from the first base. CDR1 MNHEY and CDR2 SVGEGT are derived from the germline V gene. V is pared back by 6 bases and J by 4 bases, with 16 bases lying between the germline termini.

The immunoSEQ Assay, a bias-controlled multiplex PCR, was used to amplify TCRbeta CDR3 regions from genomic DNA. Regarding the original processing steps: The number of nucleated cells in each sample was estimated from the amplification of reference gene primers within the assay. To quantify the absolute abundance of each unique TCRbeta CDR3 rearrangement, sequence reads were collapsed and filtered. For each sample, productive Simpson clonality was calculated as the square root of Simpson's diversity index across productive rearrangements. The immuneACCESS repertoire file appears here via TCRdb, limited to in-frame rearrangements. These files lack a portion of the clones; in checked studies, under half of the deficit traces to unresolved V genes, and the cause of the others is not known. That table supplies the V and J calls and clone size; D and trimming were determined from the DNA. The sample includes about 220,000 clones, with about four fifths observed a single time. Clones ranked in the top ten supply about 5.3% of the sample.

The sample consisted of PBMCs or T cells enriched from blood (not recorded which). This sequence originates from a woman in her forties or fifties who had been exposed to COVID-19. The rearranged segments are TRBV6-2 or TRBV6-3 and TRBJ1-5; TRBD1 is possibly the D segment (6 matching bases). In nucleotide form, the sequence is TGTGCCAGCAGCTCAGGGACACGGCCTAATCAGCCCCAGCATTTT. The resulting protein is CASSSGTRPNQPQHF.